This TCR beta chain was profiled in a study of blood T cell repertoires in COVID-19. Donors in Cohort 3 who had recovered were those with two negative PCRs, healthcare professional clearance, or resolution of their symptoms. The table came from immunoSEQ multiplex PCR; TCRdb's copy has only in-frame clones and leaves some out. This table holds 250,000 to 300,000 clones, roughly 90% found once. The sample consisted of PBMCs or T cells enriched from blood (not recorded which). The clonotype comes from a woman aged 60-70 years who had recovered from COVID-19.

As DNA, the CDR3 is TGTGCCAGCAATAGCGAGAGCTCCTACAATGAGCAGTTCTTC. Protein: CASNSESSYNEQFF. The rearrangement uses TRBV27 and TRBJ2-1, with TRBD2 as a possible D gene (5 bases). Per the germline V gene, CDR1 is MNHEY and CDR2 is SMNVEV (reference sequence). Between the trimmed V and J ends, which lost 7 bases and 0 bases, there was a span of 10 bases. The CDR3 runs 14 residues.